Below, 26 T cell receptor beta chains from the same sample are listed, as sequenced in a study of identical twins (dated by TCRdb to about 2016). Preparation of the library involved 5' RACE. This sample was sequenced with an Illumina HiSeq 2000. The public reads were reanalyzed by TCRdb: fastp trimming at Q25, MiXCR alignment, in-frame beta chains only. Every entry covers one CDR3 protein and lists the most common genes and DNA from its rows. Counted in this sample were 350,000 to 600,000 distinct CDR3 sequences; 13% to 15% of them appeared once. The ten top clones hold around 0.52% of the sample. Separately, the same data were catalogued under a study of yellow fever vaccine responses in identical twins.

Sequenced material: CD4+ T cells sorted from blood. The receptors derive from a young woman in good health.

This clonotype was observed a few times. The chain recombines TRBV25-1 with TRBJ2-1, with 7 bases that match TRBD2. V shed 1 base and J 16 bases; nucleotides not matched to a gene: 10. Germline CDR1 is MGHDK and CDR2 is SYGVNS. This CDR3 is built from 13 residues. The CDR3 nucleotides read TGTGCCAGCAGTGAATTCGGCAGGGAGGGACTATTCTTC. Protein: CASSEFGREGLFF.

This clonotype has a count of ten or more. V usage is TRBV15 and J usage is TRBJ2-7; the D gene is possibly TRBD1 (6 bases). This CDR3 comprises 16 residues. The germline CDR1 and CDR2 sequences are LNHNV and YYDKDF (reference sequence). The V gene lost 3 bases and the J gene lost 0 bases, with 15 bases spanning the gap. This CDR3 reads CATSSWTATRSYEQYF. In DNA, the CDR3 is TGTGCCACCAGCAGTTGGACAGCTACTCGCTCCTACGAGCAGTACTTC. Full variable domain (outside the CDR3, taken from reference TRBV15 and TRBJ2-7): DAMVIQNPRYQVTQFGKPVTLSCSQTLNHNVMYWYQQKSSQAPKLLFHYYDKDFNNEADTPDNFQSRRPNTSFCFLDIRSPGLGDTAMYLCATSSWTATRSYEQYFGPGTRLTVT.

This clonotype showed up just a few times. The CDR3 here is CASSQDTGATPDTQYF. The CDR3 DNA reads as TGCGCCAGCAGCCAAGATACGGGGGCCACGCCAGATACGCAGTATTTT. This rearrangement joins TRBV4-1 to TRBJ2-3; D is perhaps TRBD1 or TRBD2 (6 bases each). This CDR3 has 16 amino acids. Germline V gene lookup returns CDR1 MGHRA and CDR2 YSYEKL. V shed 0 bases and J shed 4 bases, with 14 bases lying between them.

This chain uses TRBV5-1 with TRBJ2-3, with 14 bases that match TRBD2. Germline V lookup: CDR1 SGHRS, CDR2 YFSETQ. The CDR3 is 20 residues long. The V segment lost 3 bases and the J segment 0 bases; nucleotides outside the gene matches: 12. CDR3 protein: CASSSKTSGGALKSTDTQYF. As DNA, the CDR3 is TGCGCCAGCAGCTCTAAGACTAGCGGGGGGGCCCTAAAAAGCACAGATACGCAGTATTTT. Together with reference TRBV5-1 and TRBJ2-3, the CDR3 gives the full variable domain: KAGVTQTPRYLIKTRGQQVTLSCSPISGHRSVSWYQQTPGQGLQFLFEYFSETQRNKGNFPGRFSGRQFSNSRSEMNVSTLELGDSALYLCASSSKTSGGALKSTDTQYFGPGTRLTVL.

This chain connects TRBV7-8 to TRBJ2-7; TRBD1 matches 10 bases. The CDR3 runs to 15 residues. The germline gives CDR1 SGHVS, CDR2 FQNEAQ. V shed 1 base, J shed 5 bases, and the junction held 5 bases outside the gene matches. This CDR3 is CASSLVGQGDHEQYF. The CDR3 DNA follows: TGTGCCAGCAGCTTAGTAGGACAGGGGGATCACGAGCAGTACTTC.

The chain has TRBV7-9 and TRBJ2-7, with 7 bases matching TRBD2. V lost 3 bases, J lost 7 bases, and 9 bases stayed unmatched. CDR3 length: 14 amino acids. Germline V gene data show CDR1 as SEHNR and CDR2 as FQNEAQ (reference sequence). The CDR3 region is CASSFAGVPSEQYF. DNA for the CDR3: TGTGCCAGCAGCTTTGCGGGAGTGCCTAGTGAGCAGTACTTC.

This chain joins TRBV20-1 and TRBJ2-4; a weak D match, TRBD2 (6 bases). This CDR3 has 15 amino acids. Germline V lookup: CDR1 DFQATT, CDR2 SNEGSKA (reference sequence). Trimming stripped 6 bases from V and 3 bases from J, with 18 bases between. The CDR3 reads CSAGSQSGGKNIQYF. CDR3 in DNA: TGCAGTGCCGGATCCCAATCCGGGGGCAAAAACATTCAGTACTTC.

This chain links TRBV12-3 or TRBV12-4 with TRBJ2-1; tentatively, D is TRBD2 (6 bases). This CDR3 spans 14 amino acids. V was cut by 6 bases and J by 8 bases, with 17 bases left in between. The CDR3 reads CASSLRGGSYEQFF. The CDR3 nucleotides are TGTGCCAGCAGCCTCCGGGGAGGCAGTTATGAGCAGTTCTTC.

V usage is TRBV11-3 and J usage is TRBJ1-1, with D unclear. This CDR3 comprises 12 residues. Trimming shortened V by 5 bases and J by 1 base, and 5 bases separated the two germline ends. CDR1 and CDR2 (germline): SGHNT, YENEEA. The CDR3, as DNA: TGTGCCAGCAGCCGAACGAACACTGAAGCTTTCTTT. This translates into CASSRTNTEAFF.

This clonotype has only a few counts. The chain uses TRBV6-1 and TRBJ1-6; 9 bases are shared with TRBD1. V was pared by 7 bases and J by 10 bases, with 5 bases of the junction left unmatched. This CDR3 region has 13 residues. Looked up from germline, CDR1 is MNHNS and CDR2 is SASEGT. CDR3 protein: CASTGTGLSPLHF. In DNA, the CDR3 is TGTGCCAGCACCGGGACAGGGCTATCACCCCTCCACTTT.

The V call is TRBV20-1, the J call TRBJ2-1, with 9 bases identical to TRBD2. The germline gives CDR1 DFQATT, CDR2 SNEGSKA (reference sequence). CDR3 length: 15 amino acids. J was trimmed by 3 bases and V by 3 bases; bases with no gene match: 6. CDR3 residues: CSARWASGVYNEQFF. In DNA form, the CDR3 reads TGCAGTGCTAGGTGGGCTAGCGGGGTCTACAATGAGCAGTTCTTC.

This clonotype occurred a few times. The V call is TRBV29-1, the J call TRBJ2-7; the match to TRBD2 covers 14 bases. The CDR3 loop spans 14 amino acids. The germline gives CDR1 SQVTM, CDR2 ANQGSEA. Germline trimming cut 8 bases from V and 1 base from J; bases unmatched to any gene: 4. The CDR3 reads CSFGLAGGSYEQYF. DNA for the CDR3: TGCAGCTTCGGACTAGCGGGAGGTTCCTACGAGCAGTACTTC.

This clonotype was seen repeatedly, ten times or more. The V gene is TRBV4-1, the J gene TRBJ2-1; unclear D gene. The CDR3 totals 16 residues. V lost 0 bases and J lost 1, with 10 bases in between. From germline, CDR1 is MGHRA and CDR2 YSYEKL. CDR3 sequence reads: CASSQEQRRSYNEQFF. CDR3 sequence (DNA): TGCGCCAGCAGCCAAGAGCAAAGACGATCCTACAATGAGCAGTTCTTC.

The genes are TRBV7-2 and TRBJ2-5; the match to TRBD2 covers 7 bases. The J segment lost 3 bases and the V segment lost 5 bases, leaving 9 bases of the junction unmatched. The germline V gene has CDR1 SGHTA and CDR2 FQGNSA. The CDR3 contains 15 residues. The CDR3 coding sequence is TGTGCCAGCAGCCTATTCCTAGCGGAGAAAGAGACCCAGTACTTC. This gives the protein CASSLFLAEKETQYF.

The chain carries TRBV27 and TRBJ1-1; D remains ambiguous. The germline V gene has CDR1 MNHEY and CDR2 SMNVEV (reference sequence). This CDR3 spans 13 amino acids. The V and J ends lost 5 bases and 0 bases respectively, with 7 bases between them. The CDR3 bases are TGTGCCAGCAGTGTGCTCCTGAACACTGAAGCTTTCTTT. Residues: CASSVLLNTEAFF.

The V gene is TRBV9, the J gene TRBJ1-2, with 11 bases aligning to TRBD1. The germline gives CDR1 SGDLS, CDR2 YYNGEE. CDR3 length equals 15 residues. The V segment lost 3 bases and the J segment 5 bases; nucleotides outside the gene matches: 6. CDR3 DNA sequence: TGTGCCAGCAGCGGACGGGACAGGGGGGCTTATGGCTACACCTTC. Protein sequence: CASSGRDRGAYGYTF.

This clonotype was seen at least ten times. This CDR3 is CASSEAGGYGYTF. CDR3 bases: TGTGCCAGCAGTGAAGCAGGGGGCTATGGCTACACCTTC. The V and J genes are TRBV6-1 and TRBJ1-2; possible D gene TRBD1, 6 bases. V dropped 0 bases and J dropped 4 bases, with 6 bases sitting between them. Germline V gene lookup returns CDR1 MNHNS and CDR2 SASEGT. CDR3 length: 13 residues.

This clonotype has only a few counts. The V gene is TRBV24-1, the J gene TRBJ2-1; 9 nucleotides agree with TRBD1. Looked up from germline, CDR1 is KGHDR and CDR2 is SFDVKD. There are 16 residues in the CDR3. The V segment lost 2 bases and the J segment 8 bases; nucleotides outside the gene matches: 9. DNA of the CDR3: TGTGCCACCAGTGATTCAAGACAGGGGGTTGGGTATGAGCAGTTCTTC. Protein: CATSDSRQGVGYEQFF.

In nucleotides, the CDR3 is TGTGCCACTGGGACAGGGGATAATGAAAAACTGTTTTTT. This translates into CATGTGDNEKLFF. This rearrangement joins TRBV10-3 to TRBJ1-4; 10 bases map to TRBD1. Trimming cost V 10 bases and J 4 bases; bases outside gene matches: 3. CDR3 length: 13 amino acids. CDR1 and CDR2 (germline): ENHRY, SYGVKD.

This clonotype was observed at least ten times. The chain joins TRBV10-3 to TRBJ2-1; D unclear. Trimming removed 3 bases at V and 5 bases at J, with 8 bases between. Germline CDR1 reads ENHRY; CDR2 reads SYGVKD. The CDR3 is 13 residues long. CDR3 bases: TGTGCCATCAGTGAAATCGTGAACAATGAGCAGTTCTTC. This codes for CAISEIVNNEQFF.

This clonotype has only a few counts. The CDR3 region has the DNA TGCGCCAGCAGCCGGGGACAGGGCCCGGGGGGTAATGAGCAGTTCTTC. Its protein product is CASSRGQGPGGNEQFF. The rearrangement links TRBV4-1 to TRBJ2-1, with 9 nucleotides matching TRBD1. V shed 4 bases and J 7 bases; nucleotides not matched to a gene: 11. Germline values: CDR1 MGHRA, CDR2 YSYEKL. CDR3 size: 16 residues.

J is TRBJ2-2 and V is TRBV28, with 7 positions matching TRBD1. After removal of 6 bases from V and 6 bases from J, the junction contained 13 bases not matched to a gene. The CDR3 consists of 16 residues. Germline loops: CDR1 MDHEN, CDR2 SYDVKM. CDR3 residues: CASSAPYRGAAGELFF. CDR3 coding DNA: TGTGCCAGCAGCGCTCCCTACAGGGGAGCAGCCGGGGAGCTGTTTTTT. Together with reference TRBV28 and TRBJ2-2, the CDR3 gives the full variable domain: DVKVTQSSRYLVKRTGEKVFLECVQDMDHENMFWYRQDPGLGLRLIYFSYDVKMKEKGDIPEGYSVSREKKERFSLILESASTNQTSMYLCASSAPYRGAAGELFFGEGSRLTVL.

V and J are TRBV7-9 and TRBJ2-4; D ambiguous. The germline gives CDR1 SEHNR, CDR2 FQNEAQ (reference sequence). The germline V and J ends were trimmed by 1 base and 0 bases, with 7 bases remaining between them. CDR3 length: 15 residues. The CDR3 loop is CASSLVEKAKNIQYF. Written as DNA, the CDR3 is TGTGCCAGCAGCTTAGTCGAGAAAGCCAAAAACATTCAGTACTTC.

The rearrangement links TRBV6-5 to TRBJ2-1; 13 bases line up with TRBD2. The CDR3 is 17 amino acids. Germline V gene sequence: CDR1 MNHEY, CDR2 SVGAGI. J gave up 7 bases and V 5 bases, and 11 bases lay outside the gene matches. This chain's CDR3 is CASSVLVTSGGVNEQFF. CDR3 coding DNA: TGTGCCAGCAGTGTACTAGTAACTAGCGGGGGGGTTAATGAGCAGTTCTTC.

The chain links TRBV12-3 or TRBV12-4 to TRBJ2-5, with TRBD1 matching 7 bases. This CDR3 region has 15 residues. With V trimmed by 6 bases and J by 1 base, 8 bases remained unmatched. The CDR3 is CASRPYTGAQETQYF. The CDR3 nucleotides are TGTGCCAGCAGACCCTATACAGGGGCCCAAGAGACCCAGTACTTC.

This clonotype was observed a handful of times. CDR3 sequence: CASRQTRTGGEAFF. CDR3 coding DNA: TGTGCCAGCAGACAAACGCGGACGGGGGGCGAAGCTTTCTTT. The J gene is TRBJ1-1, the V gene TRBV12-3 or TRBV12-4; D perhaps matches TRBD1 (6 bases). The CDR3 is made up of 14 amino acids. Trimming took 6 bases from V and 8 from J, leaving 19 bases between them.